These 18 T cell receptor beta chains were all obtained from the same sample, sequenced in a study of CD4 T cells in lung cancer. This table comes from immunoSEQ multiplex PCR, and its TCRdb copy is limited to in-frame clones, with some not included. Of some 10,000 clones listed, over 50% are singletons. From the same resection, lung tissue at least 3 cm from the malignant lesion was taken. Sequenced input: normal lung tissue taken away from the tumor. Receptors originate from a man in his sixties with non-small cell lung cancer.

The V call is TRBV15, the J call TRBJ2-5; 7 positions agree with TRBD1. This CDR3 spans 14 amino acids. J lost 4 bases, V lost 0 bases, and 2 bases had no gene match. Germline CDR1 LNHNV, CDR2 YYDKDF (reference sequence). The CDR3 sequence: CATSRDSGGETQYF. The DNA for the CDR3 is TGTGCCACCAGCAGAGATTCAGGGGGAGAGACCCAGTACTTC.

The chain carries TRBV18 and TRBJ2-3; tentative D call: TRBD2 (6 bases). Germline V gene data show CDR1 as KGHSH and CDR2 as LQKENI. Trimming removed 6 bases from V and 2 bases from J, with 12 bases in between. The CDR3 length is 14 residues. CDR3 in DNA: TGTGCCAGCTCCCCTGGACTAAACACAGATACGCAGTATTTT. This translates into CASSPGLNTDTQYF.

The chain couples TRBV6-6 to TRBJ1-2; no clear D. The germline V and J ends were trimmed by 6 bases and 5 bases, with 10 bases remaining between them. The germline V gene encodes CDR1 MNHNY and CDR2 SVGAGI (reference sequence). CDR3 length: 12 amino acids. In DNA, the CDR3 is TGTGCCAGCAGCAATGGCCTTTATGGCTACACCTTC. This translates into CASSNGLYGYTF.

This clone occurred once. The chain recombines TRBV7-8 with TRBJ2-1; D is unclear. The CDR3 has 16 residues. Germline V gives CDR1 SGHVS, CDR2 FQNEAQ. Trimming stripped 5 bases from V and 8 bases from J, with 22 bases between. The CDR3 DNA reads TGTGCCAGCAGCCCTATTGGTGGGCTCCCTATTCATGAGCAGTTCTTC. Its translation is CASSPIGGLPIHEQFF.

The chain joins TRBV28 to TRBJ2-7, with D uncertain. Trimming took off 6 bases at V and 0 bases at J, with 18 bases between the two ends. Germline V gene sequence: CDR1 MDHEN, CDR2 SYDVKM. CDR3 length equals 16 residues. CDR3 residues: CASSSYSGFSSYEQYV. As DNA, the CDR3 is TGTGCCAGCAGCTCTTACAGTGGATTCAGCTCCTACGAGCAGTACGTC.

J is TRBJ1-2 and V is TRBV5-4, with 7 bases lining up with TRBD1. Germline CDR1 reads SGHNT; CDR2 reads YYREEE (reference sequence). This CDR3 is built from 14 residues. Germline trimming cut 4 bases from V and 4 bases from J; bases unmatched to any gene: 7. The CDR3 nucleotides read TGTGCCAGCAGCCTGGGACAGCCACTCTATGGCTACACCTTC. Protein: CASSLGQPLYGYTF.

The chain employs TRBV5-6 and TRBJ2-7, with 9 positions matching TRBD1. The CDR3 has 14 amino acids. The ends lost 5 bases at V and 3 bases at J; junction bases unmatched: 6. Germline values: CDR1 SGHDT, CDR2 YYEEEE. The CDR3 sequence is CASSFGDRDYEQYF. CDR3 nucleotides: TGTGCCAGCAGTTTTGGGGACAGGGACTACGAGCAGTACTTC.

This chain connects TRBV4-2 to TRBJ2-1; 7 positions match TRBD2. Looked up from germline, CDR1 is LGHNA and CDR2 is YNFKEQ. Germline trimming cut 0 bases from V and 11 bases from J; bases unmatched to any gene: 10. The CDR3 loop spans 15 amino acids. In nucleotides, the CDR3 is TGTGCCAGCAGCCAAGATCCGAGGGAGGGCTCCAAGCAGTTCTTC. It is translated as CASSQDPREGSKQFF.

This sequence joins TRBV7-9 and TRBJ2-5; 10 nucleotides agree with TRBD2. CDR3 length: 17 amino acids. The trim removed 5 bases at V and 5 bases at J, leaving 14 bases unmatched. From germline, CDR1 is SEHNR and CDR2 FQNEAQ (reference sequence). The CDR3 reads CASSRPGLAGDGETQYF. The DNA for the CDR3 is TGTGCCAGCAGCCGTCCGGGGCTAGCGGGAGATGGGGAGACCCAGTACTTC.

V usage is TRBV10-3 and J usage is TRBJ1-2, with 9 bases identical to TRBD1. CDR1 ENHRY and CDR2 SYGVKD come from the germline V gene. The CDR3 has 14 amino acids. The ends lost 7 bases at V and 4 bases at J; junction bases unmatched: 7. Written as DNA, the CDR3 is TGTGCCATCACCAGGACAGGGGAGGGCTATGGCTACACCTTC. Residues: CAITRTGEGYGYTF.

The CDR3 is CASSPTGLPYEQYF. The CDR3 bases are TGTGCCAGCAGTCCGACAGGACTTCCCTACGAGCAGTACTTC. The chain employs TRBV28 and TRBJ2-7; tentatively, D is TRBD1 (6 bases). V shed 5 bases and J shed 2 bases, with 13 bases lying between them. The CDR3 spans 14 residues. The V gene's germline CDR1 is MDHEN and CDR2 SYDVKM.

V is TRBV20-1 and J is TRBJ1-5, with D perhaps matching TRBD1 (6 bases). CDR1 is DFQATT, CDR2 SNEGSKA, per germline (reference sequence). V dropped 3 bases and J dropped 7 bases, with 7 bases sitting between them. The CDR3 extends over 11 amino acids. CDR3 amino acids: CSASRGQPQHF. CDR3 nucleotides: TGCAGTGCTAGCAGGGGCCAGCCCCAGCATTTT.

This clone occurred a few times. The CDR3 protein is CASSPHPGTSGTVVQFF. CDR3 coding DNA: TGTGCCAGCAGCCCCCATCCCGGGACTAGCGGGACTGTAGTTCAGTTCTTC. The chain is built from TRBV25-1 and TRBJ2-1, with 13 bases identical to TRBD2. The V gene end was trimmed by 6 bases and the J gene end by 13 bases; junction bases not matched to a gene: 18. The CDR3 spans 17 residues. Germline CDR1 and CDR2: MGHDK and SYGVNS.

This clone was found a few times. J is TRBJ2-6 and V is TRBV9; D uncertain. The ends were cut back, 4 bases at V and 0 bases at J, with 11 bases in the middle. Germline lookup yields CDR1 SGDLS and CDR2 YYNGEE. This CDR3 is built from 16 residues. The CDR3 DNA reads as TGTGCCAGCAGCCCCCGACTGAGCTCTGGGGCCAACGTCCTGACTTTC. This sequence encodes CASSPRLSSGANVLTF.

Only one count was recorded for this clone. The J gene is TRBJ2-7, the V gene TRBV7-8, with 7 nucleotides matching TRBD2. This CDR3 comprises 15 residues. CDR1 is SGHVS and CDR2 is FQNEAQ in the germline V gene. After removal of 2 bases from V and 5 bases from J, the junction contained 9 bases not matched to a gene. The CDR3 here is CASSLLAAGRDEQYV. The CDR3 nucleotides read TGTGCCAGCAGCTTACTAGCGGCTGGTAGGGACGAGCAGTACGTC.

V gene TRBV11-3 combines with J gene TRBJ2-1; TRBD2 aligns across 8 bases. The CDR3 sequence is 14 residues long. V trimming: 2 bases; J trimming: 8 bases; junction bases outside the gene matches: 5. Germline V gene sequence: CDR1 SGHNT, CDR2 YENEEA. The CDR3 sequence is CASSLSGSRDEQFF. The CDR3 DNA reads as TGTGCCAGCAGCTTAAGCGGGAGTAGGGATGAGCAGTTCTTC.

Comment on this clone: One end of the junction varies from germline; a read error may be responsible. The chain recombines TRBV11-2 with TRBJ2-7; 12 positions agree with TRBD2. The length of the CDR3 is 17 residues. Germline V lookup: CDR1 SGHAT, CDR2 FQNNGV. The CDR3, as DNA: TGTGCCAGCAGCGTAGAAGGTACTAGCGGGAGGACCTACGAGCAGTACTTC. Amino acids: CASSVEGTSGRTYEQYF.

The chain couples TRBV6-5 to TRBJ2-7; D is ambiguous. CDR1 and CDR2 from the germline V gene are MNHEY and SVGAGI. Trimming cost V 4 bases and J 0 bases, with 13 bases left between them. This CDR3 comprises 15 residues. CDR3 DNA: TGTGCCAGCAGTTCCCCGACGGCTAGCTCCTACGAGCAGTACTTC. The encoded protein is CASSSPTASSYEQYF.